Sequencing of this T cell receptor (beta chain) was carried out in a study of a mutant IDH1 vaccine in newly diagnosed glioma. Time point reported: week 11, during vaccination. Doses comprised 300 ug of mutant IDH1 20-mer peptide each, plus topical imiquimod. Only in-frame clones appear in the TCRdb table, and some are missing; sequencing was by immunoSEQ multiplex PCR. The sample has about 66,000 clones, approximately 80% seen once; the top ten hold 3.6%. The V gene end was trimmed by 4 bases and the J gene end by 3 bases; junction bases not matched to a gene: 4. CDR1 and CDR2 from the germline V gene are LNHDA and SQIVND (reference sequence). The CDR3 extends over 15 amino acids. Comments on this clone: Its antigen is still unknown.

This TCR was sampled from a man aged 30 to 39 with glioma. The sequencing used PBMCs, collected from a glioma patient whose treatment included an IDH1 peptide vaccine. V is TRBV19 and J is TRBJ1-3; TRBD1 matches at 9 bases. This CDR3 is CASSTQGAGGNTIYF. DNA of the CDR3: TGTGCCAGTAGTACACAGGGGGCAGGTGGAAACACCATATATTTT.